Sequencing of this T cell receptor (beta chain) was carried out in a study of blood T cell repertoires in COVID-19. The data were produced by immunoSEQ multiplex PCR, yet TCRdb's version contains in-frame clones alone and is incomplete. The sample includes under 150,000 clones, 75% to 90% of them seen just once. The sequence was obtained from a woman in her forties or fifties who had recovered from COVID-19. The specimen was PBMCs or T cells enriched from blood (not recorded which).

In nucleotides, the CDR3 is TGTGCCACCAGTGAAGAAAGAGGCACTGAAGCTTTCTTT. Protein: CATSEERGTEAFF. J is TRBJ1-1 and V is TRBV24-1; D is ambiguous. This CDR3 is built from 13 residues. Trimming cost V 4 bases and J 4 bases, with 9 bases left between them. CDR1 KGHDR and CDR2 SFDVKD come from the germline V gene.